This passage covers 29 T cell receptor beta chains from one sample sequenced in a study of cytomegalovirus exposure and HLA in healthy donors. A multiplex PCR was run with 60 Vbeta primers and 13 Jbeta primers. Repertoires were generated with immunoSEQ multiplex PCR, while TCRdb's copy carries only in-frame clones and drops some. Among roughly 180,000 clones listed, 70% to 90% were seen once. The sequencing input was PBMCs. The receptors come from a man aged 18 to 29 in good health and CMV-seropositive.

The chain employs TRBV27 and TRBJ2-1; maybe TRBD2 (5 bases). V shed 4 bases and J shed 12 bases, with 16 bases lying between them. Germline-derived CDR1 and CDR2 are MNHEY and SMNVEV (reference sequence). This CDR3 has 13 residues. The CDR3: CASSYREQTAQFF. The CDR3 region has the DNA TGTGCCAGCAGTTACCGGGAACAAACGGCGCAGTTCTTC.

This chain uses TRBV9 with TRBJ2-7; possibly TRBD1 for D (6 bases). The length of the CDR3 is 14 residues. Germline assignment: CDR1 SGDLS and CDR2 YYNGEE. Trimming took off 4 bases at V and 3 bases at J, with 14 bases between the two ends. The CDR3 nucleotides are TGTGCCAGCAGCCTAGACGGCAGGGGCTACGAGCAGTACTTC. This sequence encodes CASSLDGRGYEQYF.

The gene calls are TRBV7-8 and TRBJ1-2; 9 nucleotides match TRBD1. Trimming took 1 base from V and 4 from J; bases not matched to a gene: 7. This CDR3 is built from 16 residues. Germline lookup yields CDR1 SGHVS and CDR2 FQNEAQ. The CDR3, as DNA: TGTGCCAGCAGCTTAGGTGGACAGGGGCCAACCTATGGCTACACCTTC. Translation: CASSLGGQGPTYGYTF.

The chain is built from TRBV7-9 and TRBJ2-7, with D perhaps TRBD2 (6 bases). CDR3 size: 14 residues. Germline lookup yields CDR1 SEHNR and CDR2 FQNEAQ (reference sequence). Trimming took off 5 bases at V and 3 bases at J, with 14 bases between the two ends. CDR3 region: CASSPAGNYYEQYF. The CDR3 DNA reads as TGTGCCAGCAGCCCCGCGGGGAACTACTACGAGCAGTACTTC.

The chain recombines TRBV19 with TRBJ2-7, with 7 positions matching TRBD1. Germline V lookup: CDR1 LNHDA, CDR2 SQIVND (reference sequence). The CDR3 runs 17 residues. Unmatched junction bases numbered 12, after V lost 4 bases and J lost 0 bases. In nucleotides, the CDR3 is TGTGCCAGTAGTACCAACGGCCGAGGGACAGACTCCTACGAGCAGTACTTC. Encoded protein: CASSTNGRGTDSYEQYF.

The chain has TRBV7-9 and TRBJ2-1; D perhaps matches TRBD1 (5 bases). Trimming shortened V by 3 bases and J by 0 bases, and 9 bases separated the two germline ends. Germline V gene lookup returns CDR1 SEHNR and CDR2 FQNEAQ (reference sequence). The CDR3 is made up of 15 amino acids. CDR3 bases: TGTGCCAGCAGCTTCAGGGCCTCCTCCTACAATGAGCAGTTCTTC. It encodes CASSFRASSYNEQFF.

This clone turned up a few times. The V gene is TRBV6-5, the J gene TRBJ1-5, with a weak D call TRBD1 (5 bases). The length of the CDR3 is 13 residues. Germline CDR1 reads MNHEY; CDR2 reads SVGAGI. The V end was cut by 5 bases, the J end by 7 bases, with 12 bases between. CDR3 nucleotides: TGTGCCAGCAGTGTACGGGGGGACCAGCCCCAGCATTTT. It is translated as CASSVRGDQPQHF.

This clone appeared a single time. The chain combines TRBV2 with TRBJ1-2; D perhaps matches TRBD1 (5 bases). The CDR3 loop spans 13 amino acids. Trimming cost V 7 bases and J 7 bases, with 16 bases left between them. Germline-derived CDR1 and CDR2 are SNHLY and FYNNEI. CDR3 coding DNA: TGTGCCAGCATCCCAGATGGGGGGACTGGCTACACCTTC. Residues: CASIPDGGTGYTF. Looking up the rest from reference TRBV2 and TRBJ1-2 gives the full variable domain: EPEVTQTPSHQVTQMGQEVILRCVPISNHLYFYWYRQILGQKVEFLVSFYNNEISEKSEIFDDQFSVERPDGSNFTLKIRSTKLEDSAMYFCASIPDGGTGYTFGSGTRLTVV.

The J gene is TRBJ2-5, the V gene TRBV5-1; D uncertain. The J call is in doubt because the DNA end fits TRBJ2-7 better. This CDR3 region has 14 residues. The germline gives CDR1 SGHRS, CDR2 YFSETQ. CDR3 DNA sequence: TGCGCCAGCAGCTTGGAACAGATCGCCTACGAGCAGTACTTC. Translating it yields CASSLEQIAYEQYF.

The chain joins TRBV5-1 to TRBJ2-5; 7 nucleotides agree with TRBD1. The CDR3 runs to 16 residues. J was trimmed by 2 bases and V by 6 bases; bases with no gene match: 13. Looked up from germline, CDR1 is SGHRS and CDR2 is YFSETQ. In nucleotides, the CDR3 is TGCGCCAGCAAATCCATTCCCGAGGGGGCTCAAGAGACCCAGTACTTC. Its translation is CASKSIPEGAQETQYF.

The chain is built from TRBV7-3 and TRBJ1-1; tentatively, D is TRBD1 (5 bases). The germline V gene has CDR1 SGHTA and CDR2 FQGTGA. Trimming cost V 0 bases and J 1 base, with 6 bases left between them. The CDR3 sequence is 14 residues long. The CDR3 bases are TGTGCCAGCAGCTTAACGGGGGGGAACACTGAAGCTTTCTTT. The encoded protein is CASSLTGGNTEAFF.

V gene TRBV4-1 combines with J gene TRBJ2-7; D perhaps matches TRBD1 (5 bases). CDR3 length equals 16 residues. Trimming left V 2 bases short and J 2 bases short, with 16 bases between. In germline, CDR1 is MGHRA, CDR2 YSYEKL. The CDR3 DNA follows: TGCGCCAGCAGCCAAAATTTAGGGGCGGTCGCCTACGAGCAGTACTTC. Protein product: CASSQNLGAVAYEQYF.

The V call is TRBV5-6, the J call TRBJ2-6, with a weak D call TRBD2 (5 bases). The ends were cut back, 0 bases at V and 3 bases at J, with 7 bases in the middle. CDR3 size: 15 residues. Germline assignment: CDR1 SGHDT and CDR2 YYEEEE. CDR3 DNA sequence: TGTGCCAGCAGCTTGGGGGCGGGTGGGGCCAACGTCCTGACTTTC. Translating it yields CASSLGAGGANVLTF.

The genes are TRBV27 and TRBJ1-5; 10 bases fit TRBD1. From germline, CDR1 is MNHEY and CDR2 SMNVEV (reference sequence). The CDR3 is 19 amino acids. With V trimmed by 6 bases and J by 0 bases, 14 bases remained unmatched. CDR3: CASSSYRDRGMYSNQPQHF. CDR3 in DNA: TGTGCCAGCAGCTCTTATCGGGACAGGGGAATGTATAGCAATCAGCCCCAGCATTTT.

This chain connects TRBV6-1 to TRBJ2-6, with 13 bases identical to TRBD2. The junction had 4 bases not matched to a gene; V was cut back by 3 bases and J by 2 bases. The CDR3 has 18 residues. CDR1 and CDR2 (germline): MNHNS, SASEGT. The CDR3 sequence: CASSETLAGGPGANVLTF. The CDR3 coding sequence is TGTGCCAGCAGTGAGACACTAGCGGGGGGGCCTGGGGCCAACGTCCTGACTTTC.

DNA of the CDR3: TGTGCCAGCTCACCCTTTCTCGGGGTAAGGGAAAAACTGTTTTTT. Translating it yields CASSPFLGVREKLFF. The V and J genes are TRBV18 and TRBJ1-4; D gene unclear. This CDR3 is 15 amino acids long. CDR1 KGHSH and CDR2 LQKENI come from the germline V gene. With 3 bases removed from V and 8 bases from J, the gap between germline ends came to 16 bases.

The chain combines TRBV7-2 with TRBJ1-2, with 9 bases aligning to TRBD1. The V and J ends lost 4 bases and 5 bases, in that order; junction bases with no gene match: 11. CDR3 size: 16 residues. CDR1 SGHTA and CDR2 FQGNSA come from the germline V gene. CDR3 bases: TGTGCCAGCAGCTCCGAGTGGGGGGACAGGGAGTATGGCTACACCTTC. This encodes CASSSEWGDREYGYTF.

The chain employs TRBV10-3 and TRBJ1-2; TRBD1 agrees at 8 bases. V was pared by 7 bases and J by 4 bases, with 5 bases of the junction left unmatched. The germline V gene encodes CDR1 ENHRY and CDR2 SYGVKD. The CDR3 covers 13 residues. DNA of the CDR3: TGTGCCATCACCTCTGGACAGGGCTATGGCTACACCTTC. Its translation is CAITSGQGYGYTF.

The rearrangement links TRBV7-8 to TRBJ2-7, with 11 nucleotides matching TRBD2. Unmatched junction bases numbered 13, after V lost 10 bases and J lost 5 bases. CDR3 length: 15 residues. Germline assignment: CDR1 SGHVS and CDR2 FQNEAQ. For the CDR3, the DNA is TGTGCCACCCTGGGTAATAGCGGGGGGGCCGACGAGCAGTACTTC. It translates to CATLGNSGGADEQYF.

The chain couples TRBV5-1 to TRBJ2-1, with D perhaps TRBD2 (5 bases). Trimming cost V 4 bases and J 8 bases, with 10 bases left between them. This CDR3 is built from 12 residues. Germline V gives CDR1 SGHRS, CDR2 YFSETQ. CDR3 nucleotides: TGCGCCAGCAGCCTCCAGAGGGATGAGCAGTTCTTC. This encodes CASSLQRDEQFF.

This clone was recorded only once. The V gene is TRBV7-2, the J gene TRBJ1-3; 7 bases fit TRBD1. CDR1 is SGHTA, CDR2 FQGNSA, per germline. The ends lost 3 bases at V and 1 base at J; junction bases unmatched: 0. The CDR3 length is 14 residues. DNA of the CDR3: TGTGCCAGCAGCTTGACAGGGTCTGGAAACACCATATATTTT. It translates to CASSLTGSGNTIYF.

CDR3 nucleotide sequence: TGTGCCAGCAGCTTGGAGACAGGGAGTGGCTACACCTTC. It specifies CASSLETGSGYTF. V gene TRBV5-4 combines with J gene TRBJ1-2, with 7 nucleotides matching TRBD1. Germline trimming cut 0 bases from V and 7 bases from J; bases unmatched to any gene: 3. Germline V gene lookup returns CDR1 SGHNT and CDR2 YYREEE (reference sequence). This CDR3 has 13 amino acids.

The chain couples TRBV5-6 to TRBJ2-3, with 7 nucleotides matching TRBD1. V dropped 0 bases and J dropped 2; count of bases not matched to a gene: 3. Germline CDR1 and CDR2: SGHDT and YYEEEE. The CDR3 covers 15 residues. The CDR3 bases are TGTGCCAGCAGCTTGGTAGGACAGGTCACAGATACGCAGTATTTT. It yields the protein CASSLVGQVTDTQYF.

The chain has TRBV4-3 and TRBJ2-1; a weak D match, TRBD2 (6 bases). V was clipped by 1 base and J by 5 bases, with 12 bases between them. The germline CDR1 and CDR2 sequences are LGHNA and YSLEER. CDR3 length equals 15 residues. The CDR3 loop is CASSQGRGGHNEQFF. CDR3 DNA sequence: TGCGCCAGCAGCCAAGGGAGGGGAGGCCACAATGAGCAGTTCTTC.

The V and J genes are TRBV29-1 and TRBJ1-3; TRBD1 aligns across 8 bases. J was trimmed by 4 bases and V by 4 bases; bases with no gene match: 3. CDR1 and CDR2 from the germline V gene are SQVTM and ANQGSEA. CDR3 length: 13 residues. The DNA of the CDR3 is TGCAGCGTTGGGACAGGGATGGGAAACACCATATATTTT. Translated: CSVGTGMGNTIYF.

The V and J genes are TRBV6-5 and TRBJ2-3, with a possible D match to TRBD2 (6 bases). From germline, CDR1 is MNHEY and CDR2 SVGAGI. The CDR3 covers 14 residues. Trimming shortened V by 7 bases and J by 6 bases, and 17 bases separated the two germline ends. CDR3 amino acids: CASTRDGRRDTQYF. The CDR3 DNA is TGTGCCAGCACCCGGGACGGGAGACGGGATACGCAGTATTTT.

The chain carries TRBV4-1 and TRBJ2-7; D ambiguous. The CDR3 runs to 12 residues. From germline, CDR1 is MGHRA and CDR2 YSYEKL. V lost 3 bases to trimming and J lost 3 bases, with 6 bases between them. The CDR3 loop reads CASSHRGYEQYF. CDR3 coding DNA: TGCGCCAGCAGCCATCGAGGCTACGAGCAGTACTTC.

The chain carries TRBV10-3 and TRBJ1-1; D unresolved. The CDR3 totals 13 residues. CDR1 ENHRY and CDR2 SYGVKD come from the germline V gene. V was pared by 6 bases and J by 1 base, with 9 bases between. The CDR3 DNA reads TGTGCCATCAGCGCTACAGAGAACACTGAAGCTTTCTTT. It translates to CAISATENTEAFF.

The chain carries TRBV27 and TRBJ1-6; 7 bases are shared with TRBD1. There are 14 residues in the CDR3. Trimming took 8 bases from V and 8 from J; bases not matched to a gene: 9. Germline V gene lookup returns CDR1 MNHEY and CDR2 SMNVEV (reference sequence). The chain's CDR3 is CASAPGTEDSPLHF. For the CDR3, the DNA is TGTGCCAGCGCACCCGGGACAGAGGATTCACCCCTCCACTTT.